The T cell receptor (beta chain) under discussion was sequenced for a study of cytomegalovirus exposure and HLA in healthy donors. Regarding the study as a whole: A few chains tied to CMV proved CMV antigen-specific in vitro. Subsequent analysis found a tendency for first-cohort TCR clusters to co-occur within the 90 to 150 validation repertoires. According to the study, 160 or so TCR beta chains were cytomegalovirus-associated.

Measured with immunoSEQ multiplex PCR; TCRdb has only the in-frame clones, and not every one. The table includes some 90,000 clones, about 83% detected once. The CDR3 sequence is 16 residues long. Germline V CDR1 and CDR2: MDHEN, SYDVKM. With 4 bases clipped from V and 4 bases from J, the junction kept 10 bases outside the gene matches. In regard to this clone: What it recognizes is unknown.

This chain joins TRBV28 and TRBJ2-7, with 10 bases matching TRBD1. This TCR derives from a woman aged 25 to 39 in good health and CMV-seronegative. Sequencing was carried out using PBMCs. The CDR3 reads CASSSYSGTGEYEQYF. In DNA form, the CDR3 reads TGTGCCAGCAGTTCATACTCCGGGACAGGGGAGTACGAGCAGTACTTC.